This T cell receptor (beta chain) was recorded in a study of read filtering for tumor transcriptome and immune sequencing. Study information: Patients were 17 male and 13 to 15 female, mean age around 70 years, range about 47 to 85.

The study's findings and limits: In IR-seq, single-read clonotypes were roughly 80% of clonotypes but approximately 4% of reads. IR-seq captured clonotypes deeper and more reliably than RNA-seq. Without single-read clonotypes, shared clonotype proportions correlated more between IR-seq and RNA-seq.

The CDR3 extends over 15 amino acids. Germline CDR1 DFQATT, CDR2 SNEGSKA (reference sequence). Between the trimmed V and J ends, which lost 3 bases and 0 bases, there was a span of 11 bases. This clonotype showed up many times. Its matching antigen is unknown. From approximately 430 ng of RNA, a library with molecular barcoded alpha/delta and beta/gamma adaptors was made. TCRdb used MiXCR to reprocess the reads, holding one entry per CDR3 protein. The sample has about 39,000 distinct CDR3 sequences; roughly 13% are singletons. The chain has TRBV20-1 and TRBJ2-2; D is unresolved. The source is a donor older than 35 with multiple myeloma. Input material: a population of CD138-negative cells sorted from bone marrow. The CDR3 here is CSARTGGANTGELFF. Here the CDR3 DNA reads TGCAGTGCTAGGACCGGCGGCGCGAACACCGGGGAGCTGTTTTTT.